This T cell receptor beta chain came from a study of T cell repertoires in aging, cancer and after chemotherapy. Multiplex touch-down PCR with TRB-A/B primers amplified rearranged V-D-J TRB sequences. TCRdb called the multiplex PCR reads again in MiXCR, with one record for every CDR3 protein. The sample lists 2,500 to 3,000 distinct CDR3 sequences, roughly three fifths occurring once. Peripheral blood genomic DNA, not sorted cells or RNA, was the template. What was sequenced was blood. The receptor's source is a human donor with a blood cancer.

The CDR3 DNA is TGTGCCAGCAGCGGGGACAGGGCCTTAACGTACTTC. This codes for CASSGDRALTYF. The chain has TRBV12-3 or TRBV12-4 and TRBJ2-7; 9 positions agree with TRBD1. This CDR3 has 12 residues. The V segment lost 6 bases and the J segment 12 bases; nucleotides outside the gene matches: 9.